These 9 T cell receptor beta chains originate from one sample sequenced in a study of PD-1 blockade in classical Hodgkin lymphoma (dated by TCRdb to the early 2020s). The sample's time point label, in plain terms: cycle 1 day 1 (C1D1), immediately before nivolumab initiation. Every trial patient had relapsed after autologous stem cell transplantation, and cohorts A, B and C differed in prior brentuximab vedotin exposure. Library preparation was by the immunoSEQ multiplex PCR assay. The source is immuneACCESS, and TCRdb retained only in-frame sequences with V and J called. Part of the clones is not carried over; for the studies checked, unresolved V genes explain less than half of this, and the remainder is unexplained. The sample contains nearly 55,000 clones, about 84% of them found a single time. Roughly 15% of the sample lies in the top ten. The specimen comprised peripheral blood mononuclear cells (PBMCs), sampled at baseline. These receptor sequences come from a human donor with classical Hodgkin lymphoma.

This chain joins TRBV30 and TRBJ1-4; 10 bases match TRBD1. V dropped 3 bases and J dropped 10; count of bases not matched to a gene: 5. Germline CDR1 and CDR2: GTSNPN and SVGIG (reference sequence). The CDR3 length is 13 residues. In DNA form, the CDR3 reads TGTGCCTGGAGCCGGGACAGGGGCGGAAAACTGTTTTTT. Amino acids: CAWSRDRGGKLFF.

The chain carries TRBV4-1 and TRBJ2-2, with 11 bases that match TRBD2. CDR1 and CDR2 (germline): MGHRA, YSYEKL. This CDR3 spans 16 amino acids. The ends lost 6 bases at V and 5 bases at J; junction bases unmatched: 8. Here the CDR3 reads CASSRILAGVTGELFF. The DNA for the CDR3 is TGCGCCAGCAGTCGCATACTAGCGGGAGTTACCGGGGAGCTGTTTTTT.

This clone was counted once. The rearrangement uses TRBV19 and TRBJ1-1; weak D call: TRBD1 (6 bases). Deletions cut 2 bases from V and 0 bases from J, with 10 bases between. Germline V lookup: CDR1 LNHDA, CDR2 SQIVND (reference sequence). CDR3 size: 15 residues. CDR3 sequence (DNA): TGTGCCAGTAGTATAACAGGGCTCATGAACACTGAAGCTTTCTTT. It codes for CASSITGLMNTEAFF.

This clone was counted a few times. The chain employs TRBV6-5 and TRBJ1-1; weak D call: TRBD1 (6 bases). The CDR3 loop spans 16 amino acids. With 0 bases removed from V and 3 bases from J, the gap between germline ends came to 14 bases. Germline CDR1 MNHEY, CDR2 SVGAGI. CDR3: CASSYSRGLQDTEAFF. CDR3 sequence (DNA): TGTGCCAGCAGTTACTCTCGGGGGCTACAGGACACTGAAGCTTTCTTT.

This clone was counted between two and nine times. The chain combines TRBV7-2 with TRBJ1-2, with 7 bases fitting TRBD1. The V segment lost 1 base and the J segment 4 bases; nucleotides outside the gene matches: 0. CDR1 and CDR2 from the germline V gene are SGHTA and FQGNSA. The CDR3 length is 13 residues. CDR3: CASSLGTGYGYTF. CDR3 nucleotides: TGTGCCAGCAGCTTAGGGACAGGCTATGGCTACACCTTC.

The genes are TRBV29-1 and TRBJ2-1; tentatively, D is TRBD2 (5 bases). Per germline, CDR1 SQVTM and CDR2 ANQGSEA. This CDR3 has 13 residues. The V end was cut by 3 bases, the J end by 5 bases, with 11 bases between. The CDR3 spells CSVEPHGNNEQFF. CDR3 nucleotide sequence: TGCAGCGTTGAGCCGCACGGGAACAATGAGCAGTTCTTC.

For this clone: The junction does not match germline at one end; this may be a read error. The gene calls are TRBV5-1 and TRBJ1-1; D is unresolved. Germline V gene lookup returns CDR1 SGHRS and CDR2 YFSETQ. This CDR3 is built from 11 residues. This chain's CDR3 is CVSRNQVEAFF. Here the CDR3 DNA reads TGCGTCAGCAGGAATCAGGTGGAAGCTTTCTTT.

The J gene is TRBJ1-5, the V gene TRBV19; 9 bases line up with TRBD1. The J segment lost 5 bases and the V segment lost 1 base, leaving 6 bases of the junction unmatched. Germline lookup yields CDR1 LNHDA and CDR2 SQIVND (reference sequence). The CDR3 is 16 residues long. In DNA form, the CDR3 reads TGTGCCAGTAGTATAGGATGGACAGGGGTTTATCAGCCCCAGCATTTT. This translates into CASSIGWTGVYQPQHF.

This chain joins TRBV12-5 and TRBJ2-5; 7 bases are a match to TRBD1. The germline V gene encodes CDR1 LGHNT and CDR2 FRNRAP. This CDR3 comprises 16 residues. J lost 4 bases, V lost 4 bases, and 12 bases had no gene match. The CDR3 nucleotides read TGTGCTAGTGGTTCCGGACCCGGGACAGCGCGAGAGACCCAGTACTTC. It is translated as CASGSGPGTARETQYF. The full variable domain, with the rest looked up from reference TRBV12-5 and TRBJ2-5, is DARVTQTPRHKVTEMGQEVTMRCQPILGHNTVFWYRQTMMQGLELLAYFRNRAPLDDSGMPKDRFSAEMPDATLATLKIQPSEPRDSAVYFCASGSGPGTARETQYFGPGTRLLVL.